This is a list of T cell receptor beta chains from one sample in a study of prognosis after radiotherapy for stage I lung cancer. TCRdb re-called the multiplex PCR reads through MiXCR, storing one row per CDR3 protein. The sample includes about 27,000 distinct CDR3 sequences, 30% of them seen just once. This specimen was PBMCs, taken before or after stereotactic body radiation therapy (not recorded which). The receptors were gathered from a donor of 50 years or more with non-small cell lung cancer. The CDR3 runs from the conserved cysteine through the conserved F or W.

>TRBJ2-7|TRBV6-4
CASTLIAGEPLPEQYF
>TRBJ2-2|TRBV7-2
CASSLARGGELFF
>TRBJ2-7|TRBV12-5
CASGPGQVAYEQYF
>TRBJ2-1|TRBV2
CASSEGSGRVYEQFF
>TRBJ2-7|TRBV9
CASSRTSGSYEQYF
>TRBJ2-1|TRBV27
CASRKTGGGYNEQFF
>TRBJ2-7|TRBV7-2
CASTLVQGVSYEQYF
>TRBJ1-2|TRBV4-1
CASSQVYGASYGYTF
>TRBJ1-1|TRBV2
CASNSQGLSTEAFF
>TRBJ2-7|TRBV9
CASSVSSGAPYEQYF
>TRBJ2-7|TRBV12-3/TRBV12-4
CASSPWGGLAYEQYF
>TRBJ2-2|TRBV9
CASSERRATGELFF
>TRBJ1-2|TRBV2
CASTTGGRYGYTF
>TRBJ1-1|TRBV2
CASSADMNTEAFF
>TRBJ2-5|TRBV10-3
CAISERSAQETQYF
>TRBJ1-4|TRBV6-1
CATGGTGEVEKLFF
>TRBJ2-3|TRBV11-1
CASSHGQGITQYF
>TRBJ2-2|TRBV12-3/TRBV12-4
CASSFSGLLYELFF
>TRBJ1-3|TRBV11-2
CVRSLGVREFGNTIYF
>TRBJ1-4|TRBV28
CASRPPAVNEKLFF
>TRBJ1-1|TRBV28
CASSWLQGALPTAEAFF
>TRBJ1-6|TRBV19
CASKRRRDSPLHF
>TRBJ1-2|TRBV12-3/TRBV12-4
CASRPGHGANYGYTF
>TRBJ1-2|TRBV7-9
CASSLALTGGLSGYTF
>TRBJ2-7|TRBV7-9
CASSSDRDRGHEQYF
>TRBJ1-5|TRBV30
CAWSDQPYRGEDQPQHF
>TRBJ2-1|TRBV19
CASSPLRASYNEQFF
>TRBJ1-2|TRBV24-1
CATSETANYGYTF
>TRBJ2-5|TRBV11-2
CANSFQETQYF
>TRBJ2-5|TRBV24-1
CATSDLQGHRETQYF
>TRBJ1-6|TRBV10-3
CAISESRGGTSGSPLHF
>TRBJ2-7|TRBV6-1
CASSSLGLDRGYEQYF
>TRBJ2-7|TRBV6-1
CASSTRTGRYEQYF
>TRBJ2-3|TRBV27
CASSLGPGRTDTQYF
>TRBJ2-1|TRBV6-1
CASTWSSGNEQFF
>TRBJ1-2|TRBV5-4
CASSMPAGQGGLYGYTF
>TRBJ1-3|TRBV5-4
CASTRIWSGNTIYF
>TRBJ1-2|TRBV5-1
CASSSDRGGYGYTF
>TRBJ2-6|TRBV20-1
CSARGNSGANVLTF
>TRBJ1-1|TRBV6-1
CASSRWQGWGTEAFF
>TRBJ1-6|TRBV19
CASTSSGTALINSPLHF
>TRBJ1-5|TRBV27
CASTHLEGLLSNQPQHF
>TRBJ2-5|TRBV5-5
CASSWGLGQNQETQYF